The rows below give T cell receptor beta chains drawn from one sample of a study of early T cells in non-severe SARS-CoV-2 infection. Each CDR3 protein is one row after TCRdb ran MiXCR on the 5' RACE reads. The sample gives about 76,000 distinct CDR3 sequences, roughly 10% of which show up once; about 4.5% is in the top ten. The sequenced material came from whole blood. All receptors derive from an adult who was a healthcare worker with PCR-confirmed SARS-CoV-2 infection or an uninfected control (not recorded which). CDR3s include the opening cysteine and the closing phenylalanine or tryptophan. The D gene is left open where the match is weak. The listing skips clone size in some rows; elsewhere it reads once, few, many or a size class.

j_call clone_size d_call v_call cdr3_aa cdr3_nt
TRBJ2-7 NA NA TRBV4-1 CASSQGPDIYEQYF TGCGCCAGCAGCCAAGGCCCTGACATCTACGAGCAGTACTTC
TRBJ2-3 NA TRBD1 TRBV25-1 CASSLRTGDTQYF TGTGCCAGCAGTCTACGGACAGGAGATACGCAGTATTTT
TRBJ1-5 many TRBD1 TRBV30 CAWSVGGSGNQPQHF TGTGCCTGGAGTGTAGGGGGCAGTGGCAATCAGCCCCAGCATTTT
TRBJ1-1 many NA TRBV28 CASSTMGRGEAFF TGTGCCAGCAGTACCATGGGCAGAGGGGAAGCTTTCTTT
TRBJ1-6 NA TRBD1 TRBV4-1 CASSQGGQGGPNSPLHF TGCGCCAGCAGCCAAGGAGGACAGGGGGGGCCTAATTCACCCCTCCACTTT
TRBJ2-2 NA NA TRBV2 CASSEDGGNTGELFF TGTGCCAGCAGTGAAGATGGCGGAAACACCGGGGAGCTGTTTTTT
TRBJ2-5 many TRBD1 TRBV18 CASSQTRTGGEETQYF TGTGCCAGCTCTCAAACCAGGACAGGGGGCGAAGAGACCCAGTACTTC
TRBJ2-7 few TRBD1 TRBV3-1 CASSRQGITSYEQYF TGTGCCAGCAGCCGACAGGGCATTACTTCCTACGAGCAGTACTTC
TRBJ2-1 once NA TRBV27 CASSFSPIYNEQFF TGTGCCAGCAGTTTCTCCCCGATATACAATGAGCAGTTCTTC
TRBJ1-6 NA NA TRBV9 CASSEGSRNSPLHF TGTGCCAGCAGCGAGGGAAGTCGGAATTCACCCCTCCACTTT
TRBJ2-1 NA NA TRBV27 CASSLSRGYNEQFF TGTGCCAGCAGTTTATCGCGGGGTTACAATGAGCAGTTCTTC
TRBJ1-3 NA TRBD1 TRBV5-1 CASSLAGQGNTIYF TGCGCCAGCAGCTTGGCCGGACAGGGGAACACCATATATTTT
TRBJ1-6 few NA TRBV7-6 CASSLSPNSPLHF TGTGCCAGCAGCCTCAGTCCCAATTCACCCCTCCACTTT
TRBJ2-5 many TRBD2 TRBV11-2 CASSLDPSGGPFPETQYF TGTGCCAGCAGCTTAGATCCTAGCGGGGGGCCTTTTCCGGAGACCCAGTACTTC
TRBJ1-6 many NA TRBV7-6 CASSSRRDSPLHF TGTGCCAGCAGCTCACGCAGGGATTCACCCCTCCACTTT
TRBJ2-3 many TRBD1 TRBV4-1 CASSPRDRGQVGGTDTQYF TGCGCCAGCAGCCCGCGGGACAGGGGGCAGGTCGGGGGCACAGATACGCAGTATTTT
TRBJ1-1 NA TRBD1 TRBV11-2 CASSLRGQGAEAFF TGTGCCAGCAGCTTACGAGGACAGGGGGCTGAAGCTTTCTTT
TRBJ1-3 many NA TRBV7-2 CASSPGLSGNTIYF TGTGCCAGCAGCCCAGGGTTGTCCGGAAACACCATATATTTT
TRBJ1-1 NA TRBD1 TRBV7-6 CASSPQGGTEAFF TGTGCCAGCAGCCCACAGGGGGGAACTGAAGCTTTCTTT
TRBJ1-3 NA NA TRBV30 CAWSAHYTGGNTIYF TGTGCCTGGAGTGCCCACTATACGGGGGGAAACACCATATATTTT
TRBJ2-1 few TRBD2 TRBV27 CASSFSGDEQFF TGTGCCAGCAGTTTTAGCGGGGATGAGCAGTTCTTC
TRBJ2-2 few TRBD1 TRBV6-4 CASSEAGGTGELFF TGTGCCAGCAGTGAGGCAGGGGGCACCGGGGAGCTGTTTTTT
TRBJ1-1 many NA TRBV4-3 CASSQAVTERGPAFF TGCGCCAGCAGCCAAGCCGTAACGGAACGGGGTCCAGCTTTCTTT
TRBJ2-3 NA NA TRBV20-1 CSASPLKGTDTQYF TGCAGTGCTAGTCCTCTCAAGGGAACAGATACGCAGTATTTT
TRBJ2-3 many TRBD2 TRBV11-2 CASSPLVTSGEDGLQYF TGTGCCAGCAGCCCCCTCGTGACTAGCGGAGAAGATGGTTTACAGTATTTT
TRBJ1-5 few NA TRBV2 CASSEMGQPQHF TGTGCCAGCAGTGAAATGGGTCAGCCCCAGCATTTT
TRBJ1-2 few NA TRBV27 CASSPLGPNYGYTF TGTGCCAGCAGTCCCCTGGGACCCAACTATGGCTACACCTTC
TRBJ1-5 few NA TRBV27 CASQGGGRHQPQHF TGTGCCAGCCAAGGAGGGGGAAGACATCAGCCCCAGCATTTT
TRBJ2-5 NA NA TRBV4-3 CASSQDIRLVGETQYF TGCGCCAGCAGCCAAGATATTCGCCTAGTCGGGGAGACCCAGTACTTC
TRBJ2-1 NA NA TRBV29-1 CSEGGSYNEQFF TGCAGTGAGGGTGGCTCCTACAATGAGCAGTTCTTC
TRBJ1-4 many NA TRBV5-1 CASSLSKGKNEKLFF TGCGCCAGCAGCTTGTCGAAAGGGAAGAATGAAAAACTGTTTTTT
TRBJ2-1 NA NA TRBV7-9 CASSLGRGDYNEQFF TGTGCCAGCAGCTTAGGCAGGGGGGACTACAATGAGCAGTTCTTC
TRBJ1-4 NA NA TRBV12-3/TRBV12-4 CASRSRRATTNEKLFF TGTGCCAGCAGATCACGCCGGGCCACAACTAATGAAAAACTGTTTTTT
TRBJ1-1 NA NA TRBV5-6 CASSLTLGPTEAFF TGTGCCAGCAGCTTAACCCTGGGACCCACTGAAGCTTTCTTT
TRBJ2-7 few TRBD1 TRBV3-1 CASSQQDRGLEQYF TGTGCCAGCAGCCAACAGGACAGGGGGCTTGAGCAGTACTTC
TRBJ1-6 NA NA TRBV11-3 CASSTDMYSPLHF TGTGCCAGCAGCACCGATATGTATTCACCCCTCCACTTT
TRBJ1-3 NA NA TRBV2 CANSGHSGNTIYF TGTGCCAATTCAGGGCACTCTGGAAACACCATATATTTT
TRBJ2-5 NA NA TRBV29-1 CSVGEGTETQYF TGCAGCGTGGGCGAGGGAACGGAGACCCAGTACTTC
TRBJ1-2 many NA TRBV5-1 CASSLGQNYGYTF TGTGCCAGCAGCCTCGGACAGAACTATGGCTACACCTTC
TRBJ2-7 NA TRBD2 TRBV20-1 CSARPGLANHEQYF TGCAGTGCTAGACCGGGACTAGCGAACCACGAGCAGTACTTC
TRBJ1-2 many TRBD1 TRBV7-9 CASSWLTGGNGYTF TGTGCCAGCAGCTGGCTCACAGGGGGCAATGGCTACACCTTC
TRBJ2-7 few NA TRBV3-1 CASSPRGGSSYEQYF TGTGCCAGCAGCCCCCGAGGAGGGAGCTCCTACGAGCAGTACTTC
TRBJ2-4 NA TRBD2 TRBV6-5 CASSPVLLAGELAKNIQYF TGTGCCAGCAGTCCGGTTCTTCTAGCGGGGGAACTAGCCAAAAACATTCAGTACTTC
TRBJ1-3 many NA TRBV6-5 CASGARGNTIYF TGTGCCAGCGGCGCCCGTGGAAACACCATATATTTT
TRBJ2-1 few NA TRBV5-1 CASSSLANNEQFF TGCGCCAGCAGCTCTCTAGCGAACAATGAGCAGTTCTTC
TRBJ2-3 NA NA TRBV10-1 CASSESTGAVDTQYF TGCGCCAGCAGTGAGTCGACGGGGGCGGTAGATACGCAGTATTTT
TRBJ1-3 NA NA TRBV6-5 CASSEASGNTIYF TGTGCCAGCAGTGAGGCTTCCGGAAACACCATATATTTT
TRBJ2-5 few NA TRBV19 CASSARTGKETQYF TGTGCCAGTAGTGCCCGGACCGGTAAAGAGACCCAGTACTTC
TRBJ1-5 NA NA TRBV2 CASSEAGVRNQPQHF TGTGCCAGCAGTGAAGCAGGGGTGAGAAATCAGCCCCAGCATTTT
TRBJ2-5 few TRBD1 TRBV5-6 CASSRGPGETQYF TGTGCCAGCAGTAGGGGGCCGGGGGAGACCCAGTACTTC
TRBJ2-5 many NA TRBV7-2 CASSLEVQAGLETQYF TGTGCCAGCAGCTTAGAGGTTCAGGCAGGGCTGGAGACCCAGTACTTC
TRBJ2-3 few NA TRBV19 CASSPASSVDTQYF TGTGCCAGTAGTCCGGCTTCTAGCGTAGATACGCAGTATTTT